This is a list of T cell receptor beta chains from one sample in a study of beta chain features in type 1 diabetes. Sequencing used immunoSEQ multiplex PCR; TCRdb keeps in-frame clones, though not all of them. The sample includes 200,000 to 250,000 clones, 14% of them seen just once. Material for sequencing was naive CD4+ T cells from blood. The receptors come from a woman in her thirties or forties in good health. Both conserved end residues are part of each CDR3. D genes are given only for firm matches. Size values are once, few and many counts, or a class for expanded clones, and some rows have none.

CASSPTGGTGELFF	TGTGCCAGCAGCCCAACCGGGGGGACCGGGGAGCTGTTTTTT	TRBJ2-2	TRBD2	TRBV11-3	-
CASSPRTGQPQHF	TGTGCCAGCAGCCCGAGGACAGGTCAGCCCCAGCATTTT	TRBJ1-5	TRBD1	TRBV7-2	-
CASSLQGAGYGYTF	TGTGCCAGCAGCTTACAGGGGGCGGGCTATGGCTACACCTTC	TRBJ1-2	TRBD1	TRBV7-2	-
CASSHGGTGELFF	TGTGCCAGCAGCCACGGGGGCACCGGGGAGCTGTTTTTT	TRBJ2-2	-	TRBV7-6	-
CASSPRTGTDTQYF	TGTGCCAGCAGTCCGCGGACAGGCACAGATACGCAGTATTTT	TRBJ2-3	-	TRBV7-2	few
CASSRETGVKTEAFF	TGTGCCAGCAGCAGAGAAACAGGGGTTAAAACTGAAGCTTTCTTT	TRBJ1-1	TRBD1	TRBV7-6	few
CASRPLGTEQYF	TGTGCCAGCAGGCCTCTTGGGACAGAGCAGTACTTC	TRBJ2-7	-	TRBV2	-
CASSVDGGADTQYF	TGTGCCAGCAGCGTAGATGGGGGGGCCGATACGCAGTATTTT	TRBJ2-3	-	TRBV9	few
CASSDPGWIGQPQHF	TGTGCCAGCAGCGATCCGGGGTGGATTGGGCAGCCCCAGCATTTT	TRBJ1-5	-	TRBV7-9	few
CASSFTGDPEKLFF	TGTGCCAGCAGCTTCACAGGAGATCCCGAAAAACTGTTTTTT	TRBJ1-4	-	TRBV5-6	few
CASSPLTTLGQGQTRGYTF	TGTGCCAGCTCACCCCTCACTACCCTCGGACAGGGGCAAACGAGGGGCTACACCTTC	TRBJ1-2	TRBD1	TRBV18	-
CASSKASGGDTQYF	TGTGCCAGCAGCAAAGCTAGCGGGGGTGATACGCAGTATTTT	TRBJ2-3	-	TRBV21-1	-
CASSPNREETQYF	TGTGCCAGCTCACCAAACAGGGAAGAGACCCAGTACTTC	TRBJ2-5	-	TRBV18	few
CASSPGDRGHEQYF	TGTGCCAGCAGCCCCGGGGACAGGGGACACGAGCAGTACTTC	TRBJ2-7	TRBD1	TRBV11-3	-
CASSLRTENTEAFF	TGTGCCAGCAGTTTAAGGACTGAGAACACTGAAGCTTTCTTT	TRBJ1-1	-	TRBV7-9	few
CASSPRPGTGRTGELFF	TGCGCCAGCAGCCCCCGACCCGGGACAGGGAGGACCGGGGAGCTGTTTTTT	TRBJ2-2	TRBD1	TRBV5-1	few
CASSLKAGVSGQPQHF	TGTGCCAGCAGCTTAAAGGCGGGAGTAAGCGGTCAGCCCCAGCATTTT	TRBJ1-5	-	TRBV5-6	-
CSTYGGAGGAFF	TGCAGCACCTACGGGGGCGCGGGGGGAGCTTTCTTT	TRBJ1-1	-	TRBV29-1	few
CASSLALQGARPTEAFF	TGTGCCAGCAGCTTAGCCCTACAGGGGGCGCGGCCCACTGAAGCTTTCTTT	TRBJ1-1	TRBD1	TRBV7-6	once
CASSLATGTDMYYGYTF	TGCGCCAGCAGCTTGGCGACAGGGACGGATATGTACTATGGCTACACCTTC	TRBJ1-2	TRBD1	TRBV5-1	-